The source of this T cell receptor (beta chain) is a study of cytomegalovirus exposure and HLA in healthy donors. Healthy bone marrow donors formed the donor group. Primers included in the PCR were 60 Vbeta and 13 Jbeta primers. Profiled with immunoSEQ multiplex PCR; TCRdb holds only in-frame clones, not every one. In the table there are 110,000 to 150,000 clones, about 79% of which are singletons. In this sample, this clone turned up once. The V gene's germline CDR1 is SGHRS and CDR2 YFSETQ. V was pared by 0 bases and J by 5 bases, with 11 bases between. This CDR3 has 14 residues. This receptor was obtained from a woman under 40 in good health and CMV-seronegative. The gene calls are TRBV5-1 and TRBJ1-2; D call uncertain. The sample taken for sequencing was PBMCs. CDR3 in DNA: TGCGCCAGCAGCTTGGCCGTCGAGGTTTATGGCTACACCTTC. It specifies CASSLAVEVYGYTF. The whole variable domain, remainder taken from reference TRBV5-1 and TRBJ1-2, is KAGVTQTPRYLIKTRGQQVTLSCSPISGHRSVSWYQQTPGQGLQFLFEYFSETQRNKGNFPGRFSGRQFSNSRSEMNVSTLELGDSALYLCASSLAVEVYGYTFGSGTRLTVV.